The clone carrying this TCR beta chain was observed at least ten times. This sample is part of a study of identical twins. One entry per CDR3 protein, called by TCRdb with MiXCR from the 5' RACE reads. The table shows 120,000 to 150,000 distinct CDR3 sequences, with roughly 3.3% occurring only once. CDR1 is DFQATT and CDR2 is SNEGSKA in the germline V gene (reference sequence). This CDR3 comprises 13 residues. Trimming left V 6 bases short and J 3 bases short, with 14 bases between. The gene calls are TRBV20-1 and TRBJ1-1; D is uncertain. This clonotype was obtained from a man aged 18 to 35 in good health. Specimen: memory T cells sorted from blood. CDR3 sequence: CSARRGWDTEAFF. As DNA, the CDR3 is TGCAGTGCCAGGCGGGGTTGGGACACTGAAGCTTTCTTT.